Sequencing of this TCR beta chain was carried out in a study of radiotherapy plus CTLA-4 blockade in lung cancer (dated by TCRdb to 2017 to 2018). General notes on the study: Objective responses were observed in 15% to 20% of enrolled patients, and disease control was achieved in less than 35%. On the study overall, not on this receptor specifically: The strongest predictors of response, as reported, were early dynamic changes in blood T cell clones along with a rise in serum interferon-beta after radiation. After treatment with radiotherapy and ipilimumab, TCR clones that originated in tumors expanded in peripheral blood.

Library generation was performed with the immunoSEQ multiplex PCR assay. TCRdb stores this immuneACCESS table with in-frame sequences only. Part of the clones is absent; in the studies checked, under half of the shortfall reflects unresolved V genes, and no reason is known for the rest. The sample table shows around 85,000 clones, and more than 75% are seen once. The ten top clones hold approximately 2.2% of the sample. Reading the germline V gene (reference sequence) gives CDR1 MNHEY and CDR2 SMNVEV. V gives up 6 bases and J gives up 7 bases, and the segment between their germline ends measures 13 bases. The CDR3 sequence holds 13 residues, the cysteine and phenylalanine included. The read is trimmed to its CDR3 DNA, 39 bases read in frame from base 1. With respect to this clone: Its binding antigen is unknown. Base qualities are not provided; no much larger clone lies one nucleotide away.

In this study, focal radiation therapy paired with CTLA-4 blockade (ipilimumab) was tested in patients who had chemo-refractory metastatic non-small-cell lung cancer. This sample comprised peripheral blood, obtained from a patient treated with radiotherapy plus ipilimumab. This TCR came from a human donor with non-small cell lung cancer who had a partial response to radiotherapy plus ipilimumab. The chain links TRBV27 with TRBJ1-5; TRBD1 is perhaps the D gene, given 5 matching bases. The CDR3 amino acid sequence is: CASRDRGGQPQHF. The DNA is as follows: TGTGCCAGCAGGGACCGGGGGGGGCAGCCCCAGCATTTT.